Below are 32 T cell receptor beta chains sequenced from a single sample in a study of CD8 T cells in Susac syndrome. It was with random hexamers that 0.5 to 1 ug RNA was reverse transcribed. TCRdb called the immunoSEQ multiplex PCR reads again in MiXCR, with one record for every CDR3 protein. The table has 150,000 to 200,000 distinct CDR3 sequences, roughly 93% seen once. Source material: CD4+ T cells from PBMCs. Source of these receptors: a human donor in good health.

This clonotype was seen only once. The chain has TRBV2 and TRBJ2-2, with D tentatively TRBD2 (5 bases). This CDR3 contains 13 residues. Per germline, CDR1 SNHLY and CDR2 FYNNEI. Trimming pared 4 bases from V and 5 bases from J, leaving 8 bases between. CDR3 loop: CASSGGFTGELFF. The DNA for the CDR3 is TGTGCCAGCAGTGGAGGGTTTACCGGGGAGCTGTTTTTT.

The rearrangement links TRBV5-4 to TRBJ2-3, with D possibly matching TRBD1 (5 bases). V lost 0 bases, J lost 4 bases, and 6 bases lay in between. This CDR3 contains 13 residues. CDR1 and CDR2 (germline): SGHNT, YYREEE (reference sequence). In DNA form, the CDR3 reads TGTGCCAGCAGCTTGGAAGGGGCAGATACGCAGTATTTT. The encoded protein is CASSLEGADTQYF.

This chain joins TRBV3-1 and TRBJ2-4; TRBD1 matches at 8 bases. The CDR3 covers 13 residues. CDR1 and CDR2 (germline): LGHDT, YNNKEL (reference sequence). Trimming cost V 4 bases and J 8 bases; bases outside gene matches: 4. The CDR3 loop is CASSPGGEDIQYF. In DNA form, the CDR3 reads TGTGCCAGCAGCCCAGGGGGCGAGGACATTCAGTACTTC.

CDR3: CASSPMADKYEQYF. The CDR3 DNA reads TGTGCCAGCTCACCTATGGCAGATAAATACGAGCAGTACTTC. The chain is built from TRBV18 and TRBJ2-7; D not resolved. The CDR3 contains 14 residues. V gave up 3 bases and J gave up 4 bases, with 13 bases separating them. CDR1 and CDR2 from the germline V gene are KGHSH and LQKENI.

V gene TRBV5-4 combines with J gene TRBJ1-4; no firm D call. The CDR3 length is 11 residues. From germline, CDR1 is SGHNT and CDR2 YYREEE (reference sequence). The V end lost 7 bases, the J end lost 1 base, and 2 bases lay between the germline ends. CDR3: CASGTNEKLFF. The CDR3 nucleotides are TGTGCCAGCGGAACTAATGAAAAACTGTTTTTT. The whole variable domain, remainder taken from reference TRBV5-4 and TRBJ1-4, is ETGVTQSPTHLIKTRGQQVTLRCSSQSGHNTVSWYQQALGQGPQFIFQYYREEENGRGNFPPRFSGLQFPNYSSELNVNALELDDSALYLCASGTNEKLFFGSGTQLSVL.

J is TRBJ2-2 and V is TRBV6-1; no clear D gene. Germline CDR1 and CDR2: MNHNS and SASEGT. The CDR3 has 14 residues. Trimming took 3 bases from V and 1 from J, leaving 6 bases between them. The CDR3 spells CASSDSGNTGELFF. The CDR3 DNA is TGTGCCAGCAGTGATTCTGGGAACACCGGGGAGCTGTTTTTT.

V usage is TRBV6-6 and J usage is TRBJ2-4; 9 bases match TRBD2. The CDR3 length is 14 residues. The ends lost 9 bases at V and 7 bases at J; junction bases unmatched: 10. The germline V gene encodes CDR1 MNHNY and CDR2 SVGAGI (reference sequence). CDR3 sequence reads: CASEIAGVTNIQYF. DNA for the CDR3: TGTGCCAGTGAGATAGCGGGGGTGACCAACATTCAGTACTTC.

The chain carries TRBV4-1 and TRBJ2-7, with TRBD1 matching over 8 bases. Germline CDR1 MGHRA, CDR2 YSYEKL. The CDR3 contains 15 residues. The J segment lost 3 bases and the V segment lost 4 bases, leaving 8 bases of the junction unmatched. This CDR3 reads CASSREQGVGYEQYF. Here the CDR3 DNA reads TGCGCCAGCAGCCGGGAACAGGGGGTTGGCTACGAGCAGTACTTC.

The chain couples TRBV12-3 or TRBV12-4 to TRBJ2-1; D ambiguous. V lost 8 bases and J 2 bases, leaving 10 bases between the germline ends. CDR3 size: 13 residues. As DNA, the CDR3 is TGTGCCAGCGGGCAGCCCCCCTACAATGAGCAGTTCTTC. Encoded protein: CASGQPPYNEQFF.

Only one count was recorded for this clonotype. This chain uses TRBV4-1 with TRBJ2-6; D is unclear. CDR1 and CDR2 from the germline V gene are MGHRA and YSYEKL. V was trimmed by 1 base and J by 0 bases, leaving 13 bases between them. The CDR3 is 18 residues long. In DNA, the CDR3 is TGCGCCAGCAGCCAAGCGATGACCTCCCTCTCTGGGGCCAACGTCCTGACTTTC. Encoded protein: CASSQAMTSLSGANVLTF.

This clonotype was seen just once. J is TRBJ2-2 and V is TRBV7-3; TRBD1 is a possible D gene (6 bases). This CDR3 region has 16 residues. Germline CDR1 is SGHTA and CDR2 is FQGTGA. Trimming removed 5 bases from V and 1 base from J, with 14 bases in between. CDR3 DNA: TGTGCCAGCAGCCCAGCCCCGACAGGGAACACCGGGGAGCTGTTTTTT. This codes for CASSPAPTGNTGELFF.

The table lists this clonotype with a count of one. The chain carries TRBV6-6 and TRBJ1-2; no firm D call. Deletions cut 3 bases from V and 1 base from J, with 12 bases between. CDR3 length: 15 residues. From germline, CDR1 is MNHNY and CDR2 SVGAGI (reference sequence). The CDR3 bases are TGTGCCAGCAGTTATTTCGACGTAGTTAACTATGGCTACACCTTC. This codes for CASSYFDVVNYGYTF.

J is TRBJ1-3 and V is TRBV2; perhaps TRBD1 as D (6 bases). Per the germline V gene, CDR1 is SNHLY and CDR2 is FYNNEI. This CDR3 region has 18 residues. Trimming cost V 5 bases and J 0 bases, with 20 bases left between them. CDR3 bases: TGTGCCAGCAGTTTAAGACAGGCGCCCTCATTCTCTGGAAACACCATATATTTT. It translates to CASSLRQAPSFSGNTIYF. Using reference TRBV2 and TRBJ1-3 for the parts outside the CDR3, the full variable domain is EPEVTQTPSHQVTQMGQEVILRCVPISNHLYFYWYRQILGQKVEFLVSFYNNEISEKSEIFDDQFSVERPDGSNFTLKIRSTKLEDSAMYFCASSLRQAPSFSGNTIYFGEGSWLTVV.

The chain's CDR3 is CASSQERARMNTEAFF. CDR3 DNA: TGTGCCAGCAGCCAAGAAAGGGCCAGAATGAACACTGAAGCTTTCTTT. This chain joins TRBV14 and TRBJ1-1; D remains ambiguous. The germline gives CDR1 SGHDN, CDR2 FVKESK. The germline V and J ends were trimmed by 0 bases and 0 bases, with 11 bases remaining between them. The CDR3 length is 16 residues.

V gene TRBV5-1 combines with J gene TRBJ1-1; D possibly corresponds to TRBD1 (5 bases). The CDR3 spans 16 residues. V was trimmed by 4 bases and J by 5 bases, leaving 21 bases between them. In germline, CDR1 is SGHRS, CDR2 YFSETQ. DNA of the CDR3: TGCGCCAGCAGCGATCGACCTTCCGGGCCAGGGACTGAAGCTTTCTTT. It is translated as CASSDRPSGPGTEAFF.

This sequence joins TRBV6-1 and TRBJ2-2; a weak D match, TRBD1 (6 bases). This CDR3 spans 15 amino acids. The germline V gene has CDR1 MNHNS and CDR2 SASEGT. The germline V and J ends were trimmed by 6 bases and 2 bases, with 13 bases remaining between them. This CDR3 is CASRLLDRNTGELFF. The DNA of the CDR3 is TGTGCCAGCAGACTCCTGGACAGAAACACCGGGGAGCTGTTTTTT.

The chain recombines TRBV11-3 with TRBJ2-2; TRBD1 or TRBD2 may be the D gene (7 bases each). Germline lookup yields CDR1 SGHNT and CDR2 YENEEA. V was shortened by 11 bases and J by 0 bases, with 13 bases between the two germline ends. The CDR3 runs 14 residues. The CDR3 nucleotides read TGTGCCTCCCAGGGGGGGCCGAACACCGGGGAGCTGTTTTTT. The encoded protein is CASQGGPNTGELFF.

The chain is built from TRBV20-1 and TRBJ1-2, with 7 nucleotides matching TRBD1. CDR1 and CDR2 from the germline V gene are DFQATT and SNEGSKA (reference sequence). CDR3 size: 12 residues. The trim removed 6 bases at V and 5 bases at J, leaving 6 bases unmatched. CDR3 coding DNA: TGCAGTGCAACCGGACAGGAATATGGCTACACCTTC. Residues: CSATGQEYGYTF.

The V and J genes are TRBV7-2 and TRBJ1-4; tentative D call: TRBD1 (6 bases). V was pared by 5 bases and J by 7 bases, with 14 bases between. The CDR3 has 14 amino acids. Germline lookup yields CDR1 SGHTA and CDR2 FQGNSA. DNA of the CDR3: TGTGCCAGCAGCCCGAACAGGGAAGGTGAAAAACTGTTTTTT. This translates into CASSPNREGEKLFF.

The genes are TRBV6-1 and TRBJ2-3; no definite D call. This CDR3 has 12 residues. V was pared by 6 bases and J by 2 bases, with 6 bases between. Germline V CDR1 and CDR2: MNHNS, SASEGT. The chain's CDR3 is CASRADTDTQYF. CDR3 coding DNA: TGTGCCAGCAGGGCAGACACAGATACGCAGTATTTT.

This rearrangement joins TRBV6-1 to TRBJ1-5; D call uncertain. CDR3 size: 14 residues. Trimming removed 4 bases at V and 0 bases at J, with 7 bases between. Germline V lookup: CDR1 MNHNS, CDR2 SASEGT. Here the CDR3 DNA reads TGTGCCAGCAGTGCAATATATAGCAATCAGCCCCAGCATTTT. Its protein product is CASSAIYSNQPQHF.

The chain joins TRBV9 to TRBJ2-1; 9 bases are shared with TRBD1. V was clipped by 3 bases and J by 8 bases; unmatched bases: 6. CDR1 SGDLS and CDR2 YYNGEE come from the germline V gene. CDR3 length equals 14 residues. CDR3 sequence (DNA): TGTGCCAGCAGCGCAGGGACAGGGCGAGATGAGCAGTTCTTC. Protein: CASSAGTGRDEQFF. Filled out from reference TRBV9 and TRBJ2-1, the complete variable domain reads DSGVTQTPKHLITATGQRVTLRCSPRSGDLSVYWYQQSLDQGLQFLIQYYNGEERAKGNILERFSAQQFPDLHSELNLSSLELGDSALYFCASSAGTGRDEQFFGPGTRLTVL.

V and J are TRBV5-1 and TRBJ2-3, with TRBD2 matching 7 bases. Unmatched junction bases numbered 10, after V lost 5 bases and J lost 1 base. CDR1 SGHRS and CDR2 YFSETQ come from the germline V gene. The CDR3 consists of 16 residues. The CDR3 DNA is TGCGCCAGCAGACCGAACCCGGGGGGTGGCACAGATACGCAGTATTTT. Amino acid sequence: CASRPNPGGGTDTQYF.

The chain is built from TRBV6-5 and TRBJ2-3; D not certain. V gave up 6 bases and J gave up 8 bases, with 18 bases separating them. CDR1 and CDR2 (germline): MNHEY, SVGAGI. This CDR3 is built from 14 residues. CDR3 nucleotides: TGTGCCAGCAGCCCGGTGCAAGGGCACGCTACGCAGTATTTT. This codes for CASSPVQGHATQYF.

V and J are TRBV29-1 and TRBJ2-3; D is ambiguous. CDR1 is SQVTM, CDR2 ANQGSEA, per germline. This CDR3 contains 10 residues. V gave up 4 bases and J gave up 4 bases, with 3 bases separating them. The CDR3 is CSVVSDTQYF. The CDR3 DNA follows: TGCAGCGTTGTATCAGATACGCAGTATTTT.

CDR3 coding DNA: TGTGCCAGCAGTTACTCGTCGGTGAGCACAGATACGCAGTATTTT. It translates to CASSYSSVSTDTQYF. The chain joins TRBV6-5 to TRBJ2-3; the D is unclear. Germline lookup yields CDR1 MNHEY and CDR2 SVGAGI. The CDR3 totals 15 residues. Trimming removed 0 bases from V and 0 bases from J, with 7 bases in between.

The rearrangement joins TRBV7-3 to TRBJ2-1; 8 nucleotides align to TRBD1. The CDR3 is 17 amino acids. Losses at the gene ends were 5 bases for V and 4 bases for J; bases not matched to a gene: 13. The germline V gene encodes CDR1 SGHTA and CDR2 FQGTGA. The CDR3 sequence: CASSPPGQGARYNEQFF. DNA for the CDR3: TGTGCCAGCAGCCCCCCCGGGCAGGGGGCGAGATACAATGAGCAGTTCTTC.

The chain couples TRBV15 to TRBJ2-3, with D uncertain. Germline values: CDR1 LNHNV, CDR2 YYDKDF (reference sequence). Trimming removed 0 bases at V and 0 bases at J, with 7 bases between. The CDR3 has 15 residues. CDR3 DNA: TGTGCCACCAGCAGAGATTATACTAGCACAGATACGCAGTATTTT. Translation gives CATSRDYTSTDTQYF.

V and J are TRBV20-1 and TRBJ1-4; D not certain. Germline CDR1 reads DFQATT; CDR2 reads SNEGSKA (reference sequence). V gave up 4 bases and J gave up 6 bases, with 9 bases separating them. This CDR3 has 12 residues. The DNA for the CDR3 is TGCAGTGCTACGAATATCGATGAAAAACTGTTTTTT. Protein product: CSATNIDEKLFF.

The chain combines TRBV4-2 with TRBJ2-1; D gene unclear. The V and J ends lost 4 bases and 9 bases respectively, with 13 bases between them. Germline assignment: CDR1 LGHNA and CDR2 YNFKEQ. The CDR3 has 13 residues. CDR3 residues: CASSRVGNGEQFF. The CDR3 nucleotides read TGTGCCAGCAGCCGGGTAGGGAACGGTGAGCAGTTCTTC.

The genes are TRBV9 and TRBJ1-2; the match to TRBD1 covers 8 bases. The CDR3 totals 15 residues. Per the germline V gene, CDR1 is SGDLS and CDR2 is YYNGEE. V was clipped by 0 bases and J by 7 bases; unmatched bases: 8. CDR3 DNA sequence: TGTGCCAGCAGCGTAGGACAGGGGAGTTGGATTGGCTACACCTTC. Translated, it gives CASSVGQGSWIGYTF.

The chain employs TRBV6-5 and TRBJ2-7; 8 bases match TRBD1. V shed 0 bases and J 2 bases; nucleotides not matched to a gene: 9. The length of the CDR3 is 17 residues. Germline V gene lookup returns CDR1 MNHEY and CDR2 SVGAGI. Here the CDR3 reads CASSYSLPGQATYEQYF. The DNA for the CDR3 is TGTGCCAGCAGTTACTCGCTTCCGGGACAGGCGACCTACGAGCAGTACTTC.